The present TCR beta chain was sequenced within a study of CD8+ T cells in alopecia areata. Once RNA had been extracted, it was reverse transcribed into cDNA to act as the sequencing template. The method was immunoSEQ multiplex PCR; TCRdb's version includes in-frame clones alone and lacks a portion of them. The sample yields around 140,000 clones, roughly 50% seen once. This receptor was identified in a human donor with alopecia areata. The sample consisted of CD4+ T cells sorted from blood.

CDR3 protein: CASRLGYYEQYF. Here the CDR3 DNA reads TGTGCCAGCCGCCTCGGCTACTACGAGCAGTACTTC. The rearrangement joins TRBV25-1 to TRBJ2-7; unclear D gene. V lost 8 bases and J 3 bases, leaving 11 bases between the germline ends. The CDR3 spans 12 residues. CDR1 and CDR2 from the germline V gene are MGHDK and SYGVNS.